This T cell receptor beta chain emerged from a study of T cells in pancreatic ductal adenocarcinoma (dated by TCRdb to about 2017). Turning to the overall study: The work assessed suppressive cells as well as CD8+ T cells infiltrating resected pancreatic ductal adenocarcinoma, measuring their numbers, locations, and properties, in order to shed light on the adaptive T-cell response that occurs naturally. What the authors observed across the whole study: T-cell clonality did not differ significantly between tumor and blood, with mean clonality approximately 0.11 in tumors and approximately 0.077 in blood. Comparisons of clonality between tumor and blood may be biased toward lower diversity because tumors are enriched in CD45RO+ effector T cells rather than naive T cells. Because most pancreatic cancer patients present with inoperable disease, the resected cohort was biased toward the minority with early-stage disease. Compared with tumor samples, blood samples had more total productive templates and approximately 8.2-fold more unique clonotypes.

The immunoSEQ hsTCRB kit was used to amplify TCR beta CDR3 regions from genomic DNA. High-throughput TRB CDR3 sequencing was performed on an Illumina HiSeq system. As for the original processing: The immunoSEQ software was used to analyze sequencing reads, and nonproductive sequences containing premature stops or frame-shifts were removed. Clonality of the repertoire was calculated as one minus Shannon entropy normalized by log2 of the number of unique productive sequences. Drawn from immuneACCESS, this table holds only the in-frame rearrangements with V and J called that TCRdb kept. Clones are partly lost; checked studies trace under half to an unresolved V gene and leave the rest unexplained. D and trimming were read from the DNA, whereas the V and J calls and clone size are those reported in that table. The table for this sample lists 7,500 to 10,000 clones; roughly nine tenths of them were counted only once. About 3% of the sample is taken by the ten largest.

Selected pancreatic ductal adenocarcinoma patients had undergone surgery without neoadjuvant therapy. After peripheral blood was drawn into heparin tubes, PBMCs were separated on a histopaque density gradient and then cryopreserved in around 10% DMSO. Using the DNeasy Blood and Tissue Kit along with Proteinase K and RNase treatment, genomic DNA was extracted from 7 PBMC specimens and nine or ten flash-frozen tumor specimens. In regard to this clone: Its antigen is unknown. Base qualities are not provided; no much larger clone lies one nucleotide away.

Inclusive of the bounding cysteine and phenylalanine, the CDR3 is 15 residues long. Solely the CDR3 DNA is kept, with 45 bases framed from the first base. The junction shows trimming of 4 bases on V and 5 bases on J, plus 18 bases between the germline ends. The germline V gene supplies CDR1 SGHRS and CDR2 YFSETQ. The chain is encoded by TRBV5-1 joined to TRBJ1-1; TRBD1 could be the D gene, as 6 bases match. The sequenced sample consisted of PBMCs. This TCR came from a human donor with pancreatic ductal adenocarcinoma. The sequenced DNA: TGCGCCAGCAGCGAGGTGGGGGGGGCGCGGACTGAAGCTTTCTTT. Translated, it gives CASSEVGGARTEAFF.